This TCR beta chain was recovered during a study of cytomegalovirus exposure and HLA in healthy donors (dated by TCRdb to about 2017). In terms of the full investigation: According to an earlier analysis of several hundred of the donors, roughly 180 million T cells yielded some 120 million unique TCR beta sequences and 250 to 350 Gb of sequence data. To predict cytomegalovirus infection status, the study brought together high-throughput TCR immunosequencing, statistical association of individual TCRs with disease status, and machine learning. Donor age, sex, ethnicity and CMV serostatus were compiled alongside the repertoire data. Among the 398 genotyped donors, 75% to 90% belonged to the genetic ancestry cluster associated with self-reported Caucasian donors. About 320 gigabases of sequencing data and 70 million to 85 million unique TCR sequences were included in an early release covering roughly 600 HLA-typed donors. Rather than drawing on any new phenotypic data, the later analysis identified candidate immune exposures from TCR beta sequences and the way those sequences occurred across donors. The study aimed to test whether signatures of past pathogen exposure could be identified by cataloging public T cell receptors. Typing coverage varied by locus: about 620-630 donors for A, B, C, DRB1 and DQB1; around 560 for DQA1; more than 600 for DPA1; under 490 for DPB1. Besides the first cohort of around 700 subjects, a separate validation cohort made up of over 100 different subjects was used. Four to six DR-DQ haplotypes were handled as single units for association and clustering, since linkage in the cohort was strong. Among a few hundred genotyped donors of the cohort, an average of about 240,000 unique TCR beta nucleotide sequences were sequenced per donor, roughly 20% of them non-productive. All discovery cohort repertoires had been generated on a single sequencing platform. In a later analysis, previously published TCR beta repertoires from 550 to 700 donors were re-analyzed and high-resolution HLA genotyping was added so that TCR occurrence patterns could be studied. Class I and class II HLA loci were covered by the typing at four-digit resolution. A later genetic analysis used genome-wide SNP genotypes for about 60% of the roughly 700 donors, treating that subset as a discovery cohort. The study profiled the T cell repertoires of approximately 700 subjects by immunosequencing and related them to cytomegalovirus serostatus. An earlier analysis of more than 450 of the donors used high-throughput TCR beta sequencing to judge whether each TCR beta V gene segment behaved as functional or pseudogenic.

The cohort consisted of approximately 690 healthy bone marrow donors. All cohort members were sampled while nominally healthy, although unrecorded immune exposures were likely present. The donor tested CMV seronegative and was one of the 352 seronegative cohort members. A peripheral blood sample was collected from each donor, and TCR beta sequencing was performed on peripheral blood mononuclear cells. The Qiagen DNeasy Blood Extraction Kit was used to extract genomic DNA from the blood cell samples. V sheds 0 bases and J sheds 6 bases, leaving 14 bases between their ends. Counted from cysteine to phenylalanine, this CDR3 has 16 amino acids. Only the CDR3 portion is preserved as DNA: 48 bases, with reading frame beginning at the first base. From the germline V gene, CDR1 is MGHRA and CDR2 is YSYEKL. This clone appeared a few times. Its antigen is still unknown. Base-call qualities are not available, and no considerably larger clone is one nucleotide away.

Libraries were built with the immunoSEQ multiplex PCR assay. For the multiplex PCR, a mixture combining 60 forward primers for TCR Vbeta segments and 13 reverse primers for TCR Jbeta segments was used. A multiplex PCR assay on genomic DNA amplified the CDR3 region of rearranged TCR beta genes. The amplified TCR beta libraries were sequenced on the Illumina HiSeq System as 87-base-pair reads. The paper's data handling went like this. Across the 670 or so repertoires, a later analysis counted roughly 84 million unique TCR beta chains, 8.5 million to 12 million of which were shared by at least two donors. To remove PCR and sequencing errors, raw reads were error-corrected and collapsed into unique sequences using a nearest-neighbor algorithm that merged closely related sequences. CDR3 sequences were aligned to IMGT reference sequences to assign V, D and J gene segments. For a sequence to be retained, a match of at least six nucleotides to both a V gene segment and a J gene segment was required. A rearrangement was called productive if the CDR3 had no stop codons and remained in frame with V and J, and every other rearrangement was called non-productive. CDR3 was defined according to IMGT convention as the region running from the second conserved V-encoded cysteine to the conserved J-encoded phenylalanine. The earlier analysis of some 550 of the donors excluded any sequence lacking an unambiguous match to a single V gene segment. In an earlier analysis of about 590 of the donors, a V segment was called functional when productive rearrangements were above 56.7%, and segregating when the standard deviation between donors exceeded 5%. A statistical classification framework was built to diagnose cytomegalovirus status from the catalog of TCR beta chain sequences. A later analysis assigned V and J genes by comparing TCR nucleotide sequences with IMGT/GENE-DB human TR gene sequences. A later analysis assigned CDR3 sequences and most-parsimonious VDJ recombination scenarios with the TCRdist pipeline. In a later analysis, each TCR beta chain was defined by its CDR3 amino acid sequence together with its V-gene family, and reads without a unique V-gene family were excluded. A later analysis removed 550 to 700 highly shared, low-generation-probability nucleotide sequences to deal with suspected cross-contamination and a sequencing artifact. For each public chain, a later analysis derived a clonal expansion index from normalized ranks of inferred template counts within each repertoire. Generation probabilities in a later analysis came from a VDJ recombination model fitted to out-of-frame rearrangements, and those results were checked against IGoR. Hypergeometric tests were used in a later analysis to score TCR-TCR, TCR-HLA and TCR-CMV co-occurrence, with a repertoire-size bias correction applied to the TCR pairs. False discovery rates were estimated in a later analysis by permuting HLA or CMV assignments 20 times. In a later analysis, co-occurring TCRs were grouped using DBSCAN, with TCRdist sequence similarity added in when clustering inside HLA-allele-positive subsets. Repertoires with fewer than 30,000 or more than 120,000 public chains, plus five repertoires with anomalous nucleotide sharing, were excluded from co-occurrence clustering. Here the immuneACCESS table is served through TCRdb, limited to in-frame sequences with V and J called. Missing clones are a known gap in these copies; in checked studies unresolved V genes cover under half, and the rest lacks a known reason. V, J and clone size are taken as reported in that table, and D and trimming were inferred from the DNA itself. Present in this sample are 210,000 or so clones, under 80% of which were seen just once. The ten largest account for 0.22% of the sample.

The paper as a whole reports these results and caveats: A cluster of highly shared sequence variants was judged likely to represent a technical artifact of the sequencing pipeline. A later analysis found that TCR association rates varied across HLA loci, with DRB1 alleles showing the most associated TCRs and HLA-C alleles the fewest. Most TCR sequences were seen in very few donors, while some public TCRs were found in many individuals. The presence/absence analyses assumed that sequencing depth was roughly uniform across donors, and that assumption may not be true. A further reported finding was that TCR beta sequences accurately predicted the HLA-A and HLA-B alleles for most subjects in the first cohort. It was suggested by the authors that the approach could potentially be generalized to other disease states and immunological phenotypes. In this cohort, only TCR beta chains were sequenced, and detectable features were limited by the absence of alpha or paired-chain data. Correlated functional status among segregating V segments might be attributable to linkage disequilibrium, but an unknown experimental factor could not be ruled out. The study gave a list of roughly 150 TCR beta chains associated with cytomegalovirus. Compared with the approximately 670-donor mean, donors in an Asian-associated ancestry cluster had fewer N-insertions in productive TCRs, according to a later genetic analysis. An association between a missense DCLRE1C variant and V-gene and J-gene trimming of TCR beta chains was found in a later genetic analysis and replicated in an independent cohort. Because the 87-base-pair reads could not distinguish some IMGT-functional V segments, including TRBV6-2 and TRBV6-3, those segments were excluded. In a later analysis, HLA-associated TCR beta chains were found to be more clonally expanded and to have lower generation probabilities than equally common non-associated chains. HLA typing was unavailable for some donors at each locus, so association tests used only the typed subset. The classifier was reported to diagnose cytomegalovirus status with high specificity and sensitivity in both the original and validation cohorts. CMV serostatus was the only immune exposure information available for the cohort. An earlier analysis of approximately 540 of the donors showed that most TCR beta V segments appeared in productive rearrangements either about 90% or about 30% of the time, which broadly matched IMGT annotations. When HLA alleles, especially DR and DQ, strongly co-occurred, TCR associations were difficult to assign to individual alleles. Because counts were too low, roughly 16 rarely observed V segments, including chromosome 9 orphons, were left out of the earlier analysis of several hundred of the donors. Several of the top co-occurrence clusters appeared to be linked to parvovirus B19, influenza, CMV and Epstein-Barr virus, according to a later analysis. Most CMV-associated TCR beta chains appeared to be HLA-restricted in a later analysis, and the HLA associations seemed to be driven largely by CMV exposure. Specific HLA alleles were associated with about 17,000 TCR beta sequences at a false discovery rate of 0.05 in a later analysis. In vitro tests confirmed that a few of the cytomegalovirus-associated TCR beta chains recognize cytomegalovirus antigens.

The receptor's source is a girl aged 2 to 9 in good health and CMV-seronegative. The sample comprised PBMCs. The rearrangement combines TRBV4-1 with TRBJ2-2; no D gene call is confident. CDR3 reads: CASSQESRSLSGELFF. The nucleotide sequence is TGCGCCAGCAGCCAAGAAAGCCGGTCGTTGTCCGGGGAGCTGTTTTTT.